Reported below is one T cell receptor beta chain. In its sample, this clonotype was seen a few times. The target of this receptor is not known. No base-level quality is on record; no much larger clone is a single base apart. The record originates from a study of vaccination and CD4 T cells after COVID-19 (dated by TCRdb to between 2020 and 2023). At the level of the whole study: Convalescent patients had a positive SARS-CoV-2 result on nasal swab PCR, and of these patients, several had mild disease and one had severe disease. Post-vaccine blood samples were obtained a median of approximately 74 days after the second vaccine dose, with a range of roughly 14 to 241 days. Six males and four females were included in the convalescent cohort, with two Hispanic individuals, seven Caucasians, two Asians and one multiracial person represented. The cultures were stimulated with overlapping spike peptide pools from SARS-CoV-2 and from the common cold coronaviruses HCoV-NL63, HCoV-OC43 and HCoV-229E. Post-COVID blood samples were collected from convalescent patients a median of approximately 93 days after diagnosis, with a range of about 30 to 161 days. As controls, cultures received a CEFX viral epitope pool (the positive control), an HIV-1 Nef peptide pool (the negative control), or no peptide at all. Each participant got two doses of either the Pfizer-BioNTech BNT162b2 vaccine (n=8) or the Moderna mRNA-1273 vaccine (n=2). In roughly nine COVID-19 convalescent patients and 4 infection-naive healthy vaccine recipients, the spike-specific CD4+ TCR repertoire before mRNA vaccination was compared with the repertoire after mRNA vaccination. What the study reported, not specific to this receptor: An increase in the median number of SARS-CoV-2-reactive clonotypes from 21 after infection to about 39 after vaccination was observed, but the change was not found to be significant. The study included relatively few convalescent patients and did not analyze early timepoints after natural infection. In convalescent patients, a median roughly 86% of post-vaccine SARS-CoV-2-reactive clones were detected only after vaccination, suggesting vaccine-specific priming. Of the vaccine-specific clones found in convalescent patients, nearly all (304 of 307) were mono-reactive for SARS-CoV-2 spike instead of being cross-reactive with common cold coronaviruses.

The germline V end is reduced by 0 bases and the J end by 6 bases; junction bases left unmatched: 6. Per the germline V gene, KGHDR is the CDR1 and SFDVKD is the CDR2. The CDR3 runs 16 residues from the cysteine to the phenylalanine. Solely the CDR3 DNA is kept, with 48 bases framed from the first base. The intended sense of this specimen's treatment or condition label: approximately 10-day PBMC culture with coronavirus spike peptide pools or control peptides (ViraFEST assay). To expand antigen-specific T cells with peptide pools and then pick out the expanded clonotypes through TCR sequencing, the study relied on the ViraFEST assay. The positive SARS-CoV-2 PCR tests of the convalescent patients were dated from March to December 2020, before the Alpha, Beta and Delta variants emerged in the United States. Each well held around 1.9 million PBMCs cultured with roughly 10 ug/ml peptide pools in IMDM containing roughly 4.7% human AB serum and around 9 IU/ml IL-2. Half of the culture medium was replaced with fresh IL-2-containing medium on days 3 and 7. CD4+ T cells were isolated after about 10 days of culture through negative selection using the EasySep CD4+ T cell isolation kit. PBMCs were separated from whole blood using Ficoll-Paque Plus gradient centrifugation and then either used fresh or cryopreserved at -140C. Each culture condition was generally run in triplicate wells.

Library preparation used PCR. At the Johns Hopkins FTIC core, DNA from the cultured CD4+ T cells underwent TCR sequencing with the Oncomine TCR Beta short-read assay. The QIAamp micro DNA kit was used to extract genomic DNA from the cultured CD4+ T cells. Oncomine TCR Beta libraries from cultured CD4+ T cells were pooled with unique dual indexes and sequenced on an Illumina iSeq 100. On the authors' methods: Non-productive sequences were removed, and CDR3s that did not start with C, did not end with F or W, or were shorter than 7 amino acids were discarded. Antigen-specific clonotypes were identified using the MANAFEST web application through comparison of peptide-stimulated wells with reference and other culture wells. An FDR below 0.05, an odds ratio above 5, and a productive frequency above 0.1% in at least two of three replicate wells were required for clones to be considered positive. A clonotype was classed as cross-reactive if the clonotype showed significant expansion both in SARS-CoV-2 spike wells and in at least one common cold coronavirus spike condition. Using R version 3.6.1, CDR3 homology was evaluated through Levenshtein distances (stringdist) along with unrooted phylogenetic trees (ape). Using fastp trimming at Q25 and MiXCR clonotype assembly, TCRdb reanalyzed the public sequencing data and kept in-frame beta chains. Every distinct CDR3 protein forms one entry, paired with its most common genes and DNA. TCRdb's processing, not the study's, gives the V and J calls here. In all, the sample holds 20,000 to 25,000 distinct CDR3 sequences, and roughly 34% of those were seen once. The leading ten clones occupy roughly 5.2% of the sample.

Source: CD4+ T cells from blood, cultured in vitro, taken before SARS-CoV-2 vaccination. The clonotype originates from a human donor who had recovered from COVID-19. The chain was built from TRBV24-1 and TRBJ2-2; TRBD1 fits 7 bases in the junction. In nucleotide form, the sequence is TGTGCCACCAGTGATTTGTCGGGACAGCGGCCCGGGGAGCTGTTTTTT. The resulting protein is CATSDLSGQRPGELFF.